This T cell receptor beta chain emerged from a study of blood T cell repertoires in COVID-19. About the research overall: Acute and convalescent COVID-19 specimens originated in the United States, Italy and Spain.

The Seattle site enrolled patients during active infection and followed them longitudinally. Profiled with immunoSEQ multiplex PCR; TCRdb holds only in-frame clones, not every one. The sample holds more than 60,000 clones, about 90% seen once. This TCR was recovered from a woman in her fifties or sixties with COVID-19, enrolled during active disease. The specimen was peripheral blood.

CDR3: CAWSGMGTGIEQFF. The CDR3 DNA reads as TGTGCCTGGAGCGGCATGGGGACAGGAATTGAGCAGTTCTTC. The J gene is TRBJ2-1, the V gene TRBV30; TRBD1 aligns across 8 bases. This CDR3 has 14 residues. Germline CDR1 is GTSNPN and CDR2 is SVGIG (reference sequence). J lost 9 bases, V lost 3 bases, and 10 bases had no gene match.